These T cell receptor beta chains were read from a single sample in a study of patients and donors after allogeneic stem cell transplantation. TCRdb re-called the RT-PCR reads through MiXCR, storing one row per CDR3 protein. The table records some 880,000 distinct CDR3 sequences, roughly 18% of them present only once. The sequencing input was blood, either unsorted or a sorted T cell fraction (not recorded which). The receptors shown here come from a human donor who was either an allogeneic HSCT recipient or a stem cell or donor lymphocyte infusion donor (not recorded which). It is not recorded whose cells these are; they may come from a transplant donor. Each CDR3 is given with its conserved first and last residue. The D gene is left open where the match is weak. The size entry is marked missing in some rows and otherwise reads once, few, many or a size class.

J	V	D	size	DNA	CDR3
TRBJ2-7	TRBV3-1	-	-	TGTGCCAGCAGCCAATTTGGAGACTACGAGCAGTACTTC	CASSQFGDYEQYF
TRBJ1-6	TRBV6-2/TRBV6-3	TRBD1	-	TGTGCCAGCAGTTACCCTGGACAGGCCCGGGCTCGTTTT	CASSYPGQARARF
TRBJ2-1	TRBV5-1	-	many	TGCGCCAGCAGCTTACAGGGGAGGCCGATCGATGAGCAGTTCTTC	CASSLQGRPIDEQFF
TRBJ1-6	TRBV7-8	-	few	TGTGCCAGCAGCACCCCGACCGTCTCCTATAATTCACCCCTCCACTTT	CASSTPTVSYNSPLHF
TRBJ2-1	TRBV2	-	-	TGTGCCCCCCGGGACTTGGCCTACAATGAGCAGTTCTTC	CAPRDLAYNEQFF
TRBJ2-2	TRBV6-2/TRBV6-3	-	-	TGTGCCAGCCTAGCCCGTAACACCGGGGAGCTGTTTTTT	CASLARNTGELFF
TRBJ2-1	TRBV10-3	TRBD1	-	TGTGCCATCAAAGACGGGTCAGGGGGCTTCAATGAGCAGTTCTTC	CAIKDGSGGFNEQFF
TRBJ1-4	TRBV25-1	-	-	TGTGCCAGCAGTTACCCAACTCGTCCGGGACGGCAAAATGAAAAACTGTTTTTT	CASSYPTRPGRQNEKLFF
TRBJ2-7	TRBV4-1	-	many	TGCGCCAGCAGCCAAGAGGCTGAGGATTCCTCCTACGAGCAGTACTTC	CASSQEAEDSSYEQYF
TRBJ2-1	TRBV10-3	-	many	TGTGCCATCAGACTAGAGCGCGGGAATGAGCAGTTCTTC	CAIRLERGNEQFF
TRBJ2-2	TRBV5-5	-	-	TGTGCCAGCAGCCGAACCGATGGACAGAACACCGGGGAGCTGTTTTTT	CASSRTDGQNTGELFF
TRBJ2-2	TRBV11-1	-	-	TGTGCCAGCAGCTTAATCAGGTTGGGGCTAGCCGGCGGGGAGCTGTTTTTT	CASSLIRLGLAGGELFF
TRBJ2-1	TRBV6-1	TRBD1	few	TGTGCCAGCAGACTTGGACAGGTGTACAATGAGCAGTTCTTC	CASRLGQVYNEQFF
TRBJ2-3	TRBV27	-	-	TGTGCCAGCAGTTTAAAAAGGTCGGGCAAAGATACGCAGTATTTT	CASSLKRSGKDTQYF
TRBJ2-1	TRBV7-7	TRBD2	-	TGTGCTAGCAGCGGGGCCCGCGGTGAGCAGTTCTTC	CASSGARGEQFF
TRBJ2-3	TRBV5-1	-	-	TGCGCCAGCAGCTTATCGGCTGAGTTCCGGACTACAGATACGCAGTATTTT	CASSLSAEFRTTDTQYF
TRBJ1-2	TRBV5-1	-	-	TGCGCCAGCAGCCTGAACGATGGGGGCCAACGCTACACCTTC	CASSLNDGGQRYTF
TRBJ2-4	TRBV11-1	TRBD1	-	TGTGCCAGCAGCTTCCAGGGGGCGAAGGAGAACATTCAGTACTTC	CASSFQGAKENIQYF
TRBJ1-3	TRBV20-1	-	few	TGCAGTGCTAGTGGTGAATCCATATATTTT	CSASGESIYF
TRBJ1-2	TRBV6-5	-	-	TGTGCCAGCAGTTACTCGACCGGGCAAAGCTATGGCTACACCTTC	CASSYSTGQSYGYTF
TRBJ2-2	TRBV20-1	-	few	TGCAGTGCTAGGGTTGCGGGGGCGTTGAACACCGGGGAGCTGTTTTTT	CSARVAGALNTGELFF
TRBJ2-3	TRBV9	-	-	TGTGCCAGCAGCTTCTCCACGGCAGATACGCAGTATTTT	CASSFSTADTQYF
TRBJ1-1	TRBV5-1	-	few	TGCGCCAGCAGCGACAAGACTGAAGCTTTCTTT	CASSDKTEAFF
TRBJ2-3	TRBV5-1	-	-	TGCGCCAGCAGCCCGGGACTGTCGGCAGATACGCAGTATTTT	CASSPGLSADTQYF
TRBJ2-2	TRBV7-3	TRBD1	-	TGTGCCAGCAGCTTATTGGGACAGGGATTCACCGGGGAGCTGTTTTTT	CASSLLGQGFTGELFF
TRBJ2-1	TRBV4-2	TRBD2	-	TGTGCCAGCAGCCAAGGGGGGGGACTAATCAATGAGCAGTTCTTC	CASSQGGGLINEQFF
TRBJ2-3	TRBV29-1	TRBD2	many	TGCAGCCTTGGTGTTGGCGGGGGGACCTGGTATACGCAGTATTTT	CSLGVGGGTWYTQYF
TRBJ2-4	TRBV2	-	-	TGTGCCAGCAGTGGTGGAGGAGCCAAAAACATTCAGTACTTC	CASSGGGAKNIQYF
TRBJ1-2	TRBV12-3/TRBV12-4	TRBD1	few	TGTGCCAGCAGTTTCACAGGGGGCTACTATGGCTACACCTTC	CASSFTGGYYGYTF
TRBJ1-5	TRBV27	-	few	TGTGCCAGCAGTAGGACAGCGGATCAGCCCCAGCATTTT	CASSRTADQPQHF
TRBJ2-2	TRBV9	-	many	TGTGCCAGCAGCGCAACAGTCACCGGGGAGCTGTTTTTT	CASSATVTGELFF
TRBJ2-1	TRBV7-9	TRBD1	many	TGTGCCAGCAGCCACGGGACAGGGGATAGGAATGAGCAGTTCTTC	CASSHGTGDRNEQFF
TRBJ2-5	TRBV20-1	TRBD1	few	TGCAGCGTCATCGGACAGGTAGAAGAGACCCAGTACTTC	CSVIGQVEETQYF
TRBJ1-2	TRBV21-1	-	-	TGTGCCAGCAGCAAAGGAACACAGGGCACAGGGGGCTACACCTTC	CASSKGTQGTGGYTF
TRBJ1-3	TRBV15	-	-	TGTGCCACCAGCGGGCGCCGACGTGTCGTAGGTGGAAACACCATATATTTT	CATSGRRRVVGGNTIYF
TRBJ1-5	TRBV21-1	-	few	TGTGCCAGCGGAATCCCCAGGGATAGGGGTCAGCCCCAGCATTTT	CASGIPRDRGQPQHF
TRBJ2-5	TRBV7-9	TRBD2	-	TGTGCCAGCAGCTTAGAGGCGGGAGCCCAGTACTTC	CASSLEAGAQYF
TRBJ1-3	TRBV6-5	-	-	TGTGCCAGCAGTTACTCCCTGGAAACGGGAAACACCATATATTTT	CASSYSLETGNTIYF
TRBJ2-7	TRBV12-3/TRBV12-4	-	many	TGTGCCAGCAGTTTTGGCAGGGGCCCCTACGAGCAGTACTTC	CASSFGRGPYEQYF
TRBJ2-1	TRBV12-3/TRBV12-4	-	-	TGTGCCAGCAGTTTACGAGCGGTGGGGGAGCAGTTCTTC	CASSLRAVGEQFF
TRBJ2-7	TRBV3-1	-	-	TGTGCCAGCACCCAAAGCCCCGGCTCCGAGCAGTACTTC	CASTQSPGSEQYF
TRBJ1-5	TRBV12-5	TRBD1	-	TGTGCTAGTGGTTTGCGACTACAGGGGCAGCCCCAGCATTTT	CASGLRLQGQPQHF
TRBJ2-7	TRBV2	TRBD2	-	TGTGCCAGCAAAGGGACTAGCGGTGGGAACGAGCAGTACTTC	CASKGTSGGNEQYF
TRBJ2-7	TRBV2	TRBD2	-	TGTGCCAGCAGTGAAGTGCTAGCGGGTTCCTCCTACGAGCAGTACTTC	CASSEVLAGSSYEQYF
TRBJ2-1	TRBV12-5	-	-	TGTGCTAGTGGTTTGGACTGGAGGCGAAGATCCTACAATGAGCAGTTCTTC	CASGLDWRRRSYNEQFF
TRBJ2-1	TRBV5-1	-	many	TGCGCCAGCAGCTTAGTGGGAGGTGGAGGTGAGCAGTTCTTC	CASSLVGGGGEQFF